Given below is one T cell receptor beta chain in context. Its antigen is currently unknown. TCRdb reprocessed the 5' RACE reads via MiXCR and lists one record per CDR3 protein. The sample holds about 3,500 distinct CDR3 sequences, 4.5% to 6.5% seen once. The sample's time point: sample taken at primary tumor resection. Germline V gene data show CDR1 as DFQATT and CDR2 as SNEGSKA (reference sequence). The CDR3 length is 16 residues. V gave up 2 bases and J gave up 0 bases, with 11 bases separating them. This specimen comes from a study of spatial heterogeneity in lung cancer. Whole-study results and caveats: The study found that expanded intratumoral alpha and beta TCR counts tracked tumor mutation counts. Expanded TCRs that were ubiquitous or regional had counts tracking ubiquitous and regional nonsynonymous mutations, respectively. Alpha chains reached an estimated coverage of roughly 7% of tumor T cells, and beta chains roughly 13%.

This chain connects TRBV20-1 to TRBJ1-6, with a possible D match to TRBD1 (6 bases). The clonotype originates from a female donor with early-stage non-small cell lung cancer. The material was lung tumor tissue, obtained at surgery. The CDR3 nucleotides read TGCAGTGCTAGAATTTTACAGGGCTCCTATAATTCACCCCTCCACTTT. This encodes CSARILQGSYNSPLHF.